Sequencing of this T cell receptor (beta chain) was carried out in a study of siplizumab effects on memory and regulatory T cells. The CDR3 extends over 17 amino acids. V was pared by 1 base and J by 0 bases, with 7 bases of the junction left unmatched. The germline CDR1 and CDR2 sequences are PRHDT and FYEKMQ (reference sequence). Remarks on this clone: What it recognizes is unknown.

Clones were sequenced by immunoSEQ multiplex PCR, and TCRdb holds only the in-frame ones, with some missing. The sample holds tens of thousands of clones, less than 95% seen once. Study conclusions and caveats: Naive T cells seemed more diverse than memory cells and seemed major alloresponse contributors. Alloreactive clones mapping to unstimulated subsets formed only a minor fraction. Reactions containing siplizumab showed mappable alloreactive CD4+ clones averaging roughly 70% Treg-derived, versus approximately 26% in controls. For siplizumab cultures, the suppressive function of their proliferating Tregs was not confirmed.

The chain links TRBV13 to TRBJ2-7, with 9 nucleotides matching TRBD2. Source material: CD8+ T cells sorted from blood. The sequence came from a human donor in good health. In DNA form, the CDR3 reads TGTGCCAGCAGCTTAGCCGGTAGCGGGGGCAACTCCTACGAGCAGTACTTC. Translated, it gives CASSLAGSGGNSYEQYF.